These 8 T cell receptor beta chains share one sample of origin, sequenced in a study of regulatory T cells in long-lasting Graves disease. iRepertoire HTBI primers and Arm-PCR of CDR3 regions built TCR beta libraries. TCRdb fed the multiplex PCR reads into MiXCR, producing one record per CDR3 protein. The sample has fewer than 450,000 distinct CDR3 sequences, approximately 15% seen once; the top ten hold about 8.3%. Time point: newly diagnosed GD, antithyroid drugs for less than 3 months. Following extraction of RNA from PBMCs, that RNA was used to make the TCR library. This same sample was also taken into another study, of T cells in Graves' hyperthyroidism and ophthalmopathy.

Sequencing was performed on peripheral blood mononuclear cells (PBMCs), taken at new diagnosis, from a patient treated with antithyroid drugs. The receptors come from a woman in her 40s with Graves disease.

This clonotype was counted at least ten times. The chain has TRBV10-3 and TRBJ2-7, with no clear D. V dropped 8 bases and J dropped 0 bases, with 8 bases sitting between them. The germline CDR1 and CDR2 sequences are ENHRY and SYGVKD. The CDR3 length is 12 residues. CDR3 protein: CAIGAFSYEQYF. The CDR3 region has the DNA TGTGCCATCGGTGCATTCTCCTACGAGCAGTACTTC.

This clonotype occurred many times. The CDR3, as DNA: TGTGCCAGCAGAACCGTCGGGACAGCGAACACTGAAGCTTTCTTT. Its translation: CASRTVGTANTEAFF. J is TRBJ1-1 and V is TRBV6-1; 7 nucleotides line up with TRBD1. V shed 6 bases and J 1 base; nucleotides not matched to a gene: 8. CDR1 MNHNS and CDR2 SASEGT come from the germline V gene. The CDR3 extends over 15 amino acids.

The table lists this clonotype with many counts. V usage is TRBV7-9 and J usage is TRBJ2-3; 8 bases are shared with TRBD2. The CDR3 consists of 17 residues. V gave up 5 bases and J gave up 3 bases; unmatched junction bases: 13. The V gene's germline CDR1 is SEHNR and CDR2 FQNEAQ (reference sequence). The CDR3 loop is CASSTLPGLDKTDTQYF. The CDR3 DNA follows: TGTGCCAGCAGCACCTTACCGGGACTAGACAAAACAGATACGCAGTATTTT.

Only a few counts were recorded for this clonotype. The chain recombines TRBV25-1 with TRBJ1-5; D gene ambiguous. Looked up from germline, CDR1 is MGHDK and CDR2 is SYGVNS. Trimming shortened V by 10 bases and J by 0 bases, and 16 bases separated the two germline ends. This CDR3 comprises 15 residues. DNA of the CDR3: TGTGCCACTCCCCGACGGGGATATAGCAATCAGCCCCAGCATTTT. It encodes CATPRRGYSNQPQHF. Variable domain in full (rest from reference TRBV25-1 and TRBJ1-5): EADIYQTPRYLVIGTGKKITLECSQTMGHDKMYWYQQDPGMELHLIHYSYGVNSTEKGDLSSESTVSRIRTEHFPLTLESARPSHTSQYLCATPRRGYSNQPQHFGDGTRLSIL.

This clonotype was picked up many times. J is TRBJ1-2 and V is TRBV28; D may be TRBD1 (6 bases). Germline values: CDR1 MDHEN, CDR2 SYDVKM. Trimming left V 5 bases short and J 4 bases short, with 20 bases between. The CDR3 consists of 16 residues. CDR3 DNA sequence: TGTGCCAGCAGTAGACCTCGGGGGGGGGCGACCTATGGCTACACCTTC. Protein product: CASSRPRGGATYGYTF.

The rearrangement uses TRBV20-1 and TRBJ2-1; TRBD2 matches at 10 bases. The CDR3 loop spans 13 amino acids. Germline V gene lookup returns CDR1 DFQATT and CDR2 SNEGSKA (reference sequence). Germline trimming cut 6 bases from V and 7 bases from J; bases unmatched to any gene: 6. This CDR3 is CSAAGTSVNEQFF. CDR3 in DNA: TGCAGTGCCGCCGGGACTAGCGTGAATGAGCAGTTCTTC.

With regard to this clonotype: A read error is possible here, since a much larger clone lies one base away. The chain has TRBV10-3 and TRBJ1-2; the D gene is possibly TRBD1 (5 bases). The CDR3 loop spans 12 amino acids. Germline CDR1 is ENHRY and CDR2 is SYGVKD. The CDR3 loop is CAVSEGADGYTF. CDR3 nucleotides: TGTGCCGTCAGTGAAGGGGCGGATGGCTACACCTTC.

About this clonotype: A far larger clone differs by one base, so this is likely a read error. The chain recombines TRBV12-3 or TRBV12-4 with TRBJ2-1; 8 bases line up with TRBD2. The trim removed 10 bases at V and 7 bases at J, leaving 9 bases unmatched. CDR3 length: 13 amino acids. The CDR3 DNA follows: TGTGCCAACACCCGGGAGGGCCTAAATGAGCAGTTCTTC. Protein: CANTREGLNEQFF.